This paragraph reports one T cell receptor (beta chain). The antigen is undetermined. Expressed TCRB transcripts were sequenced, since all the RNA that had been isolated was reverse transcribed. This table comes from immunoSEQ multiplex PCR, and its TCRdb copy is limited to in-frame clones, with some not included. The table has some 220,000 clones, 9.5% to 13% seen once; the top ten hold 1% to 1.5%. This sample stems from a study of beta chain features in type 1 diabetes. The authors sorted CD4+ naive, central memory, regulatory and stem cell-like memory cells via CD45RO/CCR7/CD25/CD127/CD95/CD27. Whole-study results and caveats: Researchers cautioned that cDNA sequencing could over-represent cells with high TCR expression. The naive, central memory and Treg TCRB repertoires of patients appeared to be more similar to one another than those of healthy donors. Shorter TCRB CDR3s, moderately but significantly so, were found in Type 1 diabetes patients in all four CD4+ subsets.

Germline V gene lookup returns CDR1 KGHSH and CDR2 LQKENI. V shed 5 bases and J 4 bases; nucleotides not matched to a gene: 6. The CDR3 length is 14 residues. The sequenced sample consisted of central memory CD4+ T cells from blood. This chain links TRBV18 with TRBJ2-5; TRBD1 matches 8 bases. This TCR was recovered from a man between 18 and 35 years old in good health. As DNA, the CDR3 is TGTGCCAGCTCAGCCTACGGACAGGGAGAGACCCAGTACTTC. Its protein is CASSAYGQGETQYF.